The subject of this entry is one TCR beta chain. These data come from a study of OX40 agonist ivuxolimab in advanced cancers. The method was immunoSEQ multiplex PCR; TCRdb's version includes in-frame clones alone and lacks a portion of them. The profile shows about 84,000 clones, about 88% of them singletons. J was trimmed by 9 bases and V by 1 base; bases with no gene match: 17. CDR3 size: 18 residues. The germline gives CDR1 SGDLS, CDR2 YYNGEE. The chain carries TRBV9 and TRBJ2-1; 9 bases match TRBD2. Sequenced here: CD4+ or CD8+ T cells sorted from blood, sampled in a trial of the OX40 agonist ivuxolimab. This TCR was recovered from an adult with an advanced solid tumor such as melanoma, head and neck, liver or kidney cancer. This chain's CDR3 is CASSVRASPSGAPGEQFF. CDR3 coding DNA: TGTGCCAGCAGCGTACGGGCCTCTCCTAGCGGGGCCCCCGGTGAGCAGTTCTTC.